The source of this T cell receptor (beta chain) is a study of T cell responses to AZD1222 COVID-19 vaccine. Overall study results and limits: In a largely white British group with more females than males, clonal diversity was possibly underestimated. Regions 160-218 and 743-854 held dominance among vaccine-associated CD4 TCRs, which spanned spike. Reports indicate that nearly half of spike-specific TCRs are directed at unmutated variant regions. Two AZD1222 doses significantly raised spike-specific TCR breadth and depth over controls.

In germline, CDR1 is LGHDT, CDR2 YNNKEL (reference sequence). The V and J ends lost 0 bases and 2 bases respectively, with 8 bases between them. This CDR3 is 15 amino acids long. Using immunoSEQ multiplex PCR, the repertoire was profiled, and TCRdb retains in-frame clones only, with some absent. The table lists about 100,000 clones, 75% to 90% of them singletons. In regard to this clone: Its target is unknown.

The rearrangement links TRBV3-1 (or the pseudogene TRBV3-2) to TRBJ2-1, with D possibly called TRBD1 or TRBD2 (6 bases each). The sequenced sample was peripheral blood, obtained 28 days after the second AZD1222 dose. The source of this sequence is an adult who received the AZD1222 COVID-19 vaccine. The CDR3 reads CASSQDRGAYNEQFF. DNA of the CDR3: TGTGCCAGCAGCCAAGATAGGGGGGCCTACAATGAGCAGTTCTTC.